This TCR beta chain was sequenced during a study of shared clonotypes between healthy human individuals. TCRdb keeps only in-frame clones here, not all; method: immunoSEQ multiplex PCR. The sample has about 2.4 million clones; under 95% are singletons. CDR1 and CDR2 from the germline V gene are KGHSH and LQKENI. This CDR3 has 13 amino acids. V was cut by 8 bases and J by 6 bases, with 17 bases left in between. Sample: naive CD4+ T cells from PBMCs. Subset: CD45RA+ positively selected. This clonotype originated in a man aged 18 to 30 in good health. Some clones in this sample may be carry-over from other donors' samples. This chain joins TRBV18 and TRBJ2-7; D perhaps matches TRBD2 (5 bases). Written as DNA, the CDR3 is TGTGCCAGCGCACTTGCGGAAGGGAGCGAGCAGTACTTC. This encodes CASALAEGSEQYF.